This T cell receptor (beta chain) emerged from a study of shared clonotypes between healthy human individuals. Only in-frame clones appear in the TCRdb table, and some are missing; sequencing was by immunoSEQ multiplex PCR. The top ten hold about 1.1% of the sample, which has about 2 million clones, over 85% seen once. Naive CD8 populations comprised CD45RO-negative cells positively selected for CCR7, excluding terminally differentiated effector memory CD45RA+ cells. Trimming cost V 6 bases and J 5 bases, with 11 bases left between them. CDR3 size: 12 residues. The germline gives CDR1 MNHNS, CDR2 SASEGT.

The rearrangement links TRBV6-1 to TRBJ2-7; perhaps TRBD1 as D (6 bases). Sequencing used naive CD8+ T cells sorted from blood. The TCR comes from a man between 18 and 35 years old in good health. The DNA for the CDR3 is TGTGCCAGCAGGGCTACAGGGAACGAGCAGTACTTC. Translating it yields CASRATGNEQYF.